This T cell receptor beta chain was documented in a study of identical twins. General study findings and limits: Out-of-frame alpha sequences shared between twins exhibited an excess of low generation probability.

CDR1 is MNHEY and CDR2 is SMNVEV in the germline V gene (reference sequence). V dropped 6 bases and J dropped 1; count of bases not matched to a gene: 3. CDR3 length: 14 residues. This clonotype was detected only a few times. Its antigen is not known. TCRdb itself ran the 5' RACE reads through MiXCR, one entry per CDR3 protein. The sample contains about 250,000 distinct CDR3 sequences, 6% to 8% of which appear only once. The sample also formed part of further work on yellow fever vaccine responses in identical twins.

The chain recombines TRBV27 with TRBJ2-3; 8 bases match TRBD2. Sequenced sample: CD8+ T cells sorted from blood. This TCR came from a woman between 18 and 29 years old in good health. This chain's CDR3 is CASSNSGGTDTQYF. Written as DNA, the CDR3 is TGTGCCAGCAGCAATAGCGGGGGCACAGATACGCAGTATTTT.